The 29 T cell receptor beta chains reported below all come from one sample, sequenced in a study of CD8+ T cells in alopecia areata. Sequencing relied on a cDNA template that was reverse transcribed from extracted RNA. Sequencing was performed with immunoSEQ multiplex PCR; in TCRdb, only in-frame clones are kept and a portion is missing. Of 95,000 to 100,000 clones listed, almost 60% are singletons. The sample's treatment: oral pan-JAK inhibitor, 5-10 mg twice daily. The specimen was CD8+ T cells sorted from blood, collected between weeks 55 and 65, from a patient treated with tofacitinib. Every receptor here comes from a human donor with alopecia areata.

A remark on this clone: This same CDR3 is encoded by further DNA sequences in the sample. CDR3 DNA: TGTGCCTGGGCCTACAATGAGCAGTTCTTC. As protein: CAWAYNEQFF. V is TRBV30 and J is TRBJ2-1; D gene unclear. V lost 5 bases and J lost 2, with 1 base in between. The germline gives CDR1 GTSNPN, CDR2 SVGIG (reference sequence). The CDR3 length is 10 residues.

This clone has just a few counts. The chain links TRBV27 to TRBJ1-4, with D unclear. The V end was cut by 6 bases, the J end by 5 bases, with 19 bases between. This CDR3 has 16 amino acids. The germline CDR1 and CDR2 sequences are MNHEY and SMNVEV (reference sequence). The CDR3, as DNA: TGTGCCAGCAGCCAAACCGGACGGAGAACAAATGAAAAACTGTTTTTT. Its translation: CASSQTGRRTNEKLFF.

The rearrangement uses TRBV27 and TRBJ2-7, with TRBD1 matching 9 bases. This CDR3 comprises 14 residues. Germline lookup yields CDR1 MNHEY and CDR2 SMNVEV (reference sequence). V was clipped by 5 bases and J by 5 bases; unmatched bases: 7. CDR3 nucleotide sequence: TGTGCCAGCAGTACCTGGGACAGGGCCAACGAGCAGTACTTC. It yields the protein CASSTWDRANEQYF.

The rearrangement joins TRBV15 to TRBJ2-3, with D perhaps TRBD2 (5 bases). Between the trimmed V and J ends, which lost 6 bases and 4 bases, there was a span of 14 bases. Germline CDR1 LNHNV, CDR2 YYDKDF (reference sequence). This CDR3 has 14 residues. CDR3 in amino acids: CATRGASRSDTQYF. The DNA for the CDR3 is TGTGCCACCAGGGGAGCATCACGGTCAGATACGCAGTATTTT.

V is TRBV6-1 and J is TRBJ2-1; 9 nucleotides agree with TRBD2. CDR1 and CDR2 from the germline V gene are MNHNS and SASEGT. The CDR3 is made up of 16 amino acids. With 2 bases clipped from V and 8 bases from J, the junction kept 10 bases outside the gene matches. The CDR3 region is CASSEPLGTSMYEQFF. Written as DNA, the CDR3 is TGTGCCAGCAGTGAACCCCTGGGGACTAGCATGTATGAGCAGTTCTTC.

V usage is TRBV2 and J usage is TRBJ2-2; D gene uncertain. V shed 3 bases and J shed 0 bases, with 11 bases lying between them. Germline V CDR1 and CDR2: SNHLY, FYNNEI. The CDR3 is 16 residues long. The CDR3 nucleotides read TGTGCCAGCAGTGATAACCAGAGGTCGAACACCGGGGAGCTGTTTTTT. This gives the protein CASSDNQRSNTGELFF.

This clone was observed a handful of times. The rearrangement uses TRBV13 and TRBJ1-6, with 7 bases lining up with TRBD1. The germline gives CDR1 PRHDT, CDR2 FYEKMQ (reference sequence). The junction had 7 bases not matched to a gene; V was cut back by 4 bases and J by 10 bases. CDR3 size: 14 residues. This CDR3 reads CASSSGTEGSPLHF. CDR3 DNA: TGTGCCAGCAGCTCAGGGACAGAGGGCTCACCCCTCCACTTT.

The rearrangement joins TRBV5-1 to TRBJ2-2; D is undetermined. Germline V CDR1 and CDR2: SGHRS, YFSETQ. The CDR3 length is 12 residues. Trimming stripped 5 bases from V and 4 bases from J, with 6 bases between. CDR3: CASREGTGELFF. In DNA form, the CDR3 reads TGCGCCAGCAGGGAAGGCACCGGGGAGCTGTTTTTT.

As DNA, the CDR3 is TGCGCCAGCAGCCAAGATAGGGACGGTTATCAGCCCCAGCATTTT. It yields the protein CASSQDRDGYQPQHF. The chain combines TRBV4-1 with TRBJ1-5; D perhaps matches TRBD1 (5 bases). CDR3 size: 15 residues. The V gene's germline CDR1 is MGHRA and CDR2 YSYEKL. Between the trimmed V and J ends, which lost 0 bases and 5 bases, there was a span of 11 bases.

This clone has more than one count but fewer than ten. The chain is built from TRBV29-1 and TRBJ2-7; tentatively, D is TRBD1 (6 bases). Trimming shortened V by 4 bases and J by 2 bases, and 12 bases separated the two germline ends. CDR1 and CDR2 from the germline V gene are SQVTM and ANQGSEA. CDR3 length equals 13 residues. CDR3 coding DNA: TGCAGCGTTGGGACAGCAATTACCTACGAGCAGTACTTC. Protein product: CSVGTAITYEQYF.

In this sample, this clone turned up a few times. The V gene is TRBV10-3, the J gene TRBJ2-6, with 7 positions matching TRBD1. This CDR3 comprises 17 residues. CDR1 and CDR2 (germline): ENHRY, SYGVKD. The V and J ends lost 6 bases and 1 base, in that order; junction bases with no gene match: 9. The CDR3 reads CAIRTRGRRSGANVLTF. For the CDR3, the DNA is TGTGCCATCAGGACGAGGGGGCGCCGATCTGGGGCCAACGTCCTGACTTTC.

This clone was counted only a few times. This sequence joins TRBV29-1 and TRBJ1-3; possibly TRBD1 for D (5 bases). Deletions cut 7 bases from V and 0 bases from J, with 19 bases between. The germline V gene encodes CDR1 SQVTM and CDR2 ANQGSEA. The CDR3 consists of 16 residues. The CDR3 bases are TGCAGCGCCCGAATTGGGCAGGGAAGCTCTGGAAACACCATATATTTT. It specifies CSARIGQGSSGNTIYF. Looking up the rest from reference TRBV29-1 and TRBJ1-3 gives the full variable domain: SAVISQKPSRDICQRGTSLTIQCQVDSQVTMMFWYRQQPGQSLTLIATANQGSEATYESGFVIDKFPISRPNLTFSTLTVSNMSPEDSSIYLCSARIGQGSSGNTIYFGEGSWLTVV.

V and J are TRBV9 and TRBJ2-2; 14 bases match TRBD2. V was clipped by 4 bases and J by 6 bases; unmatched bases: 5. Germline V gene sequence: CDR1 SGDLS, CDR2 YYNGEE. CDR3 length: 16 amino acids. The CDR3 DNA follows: TGTGCCAGCAGCCCTCGGACTAGCGGGGGGTCCGGGGAGCTGTTTTTT. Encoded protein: CASSPRTSGGSGELFF. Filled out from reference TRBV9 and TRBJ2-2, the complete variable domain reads DSGVTQTPKHLITATGQRVTLRCSPRSGDLSVYWYQQSLDQGLQFLIQYYNGEERAKGNILERFSAQQFPDLHSELNLSSLELGDSALYFCASSPRTSGGSGELFFGEGSRLTVL.

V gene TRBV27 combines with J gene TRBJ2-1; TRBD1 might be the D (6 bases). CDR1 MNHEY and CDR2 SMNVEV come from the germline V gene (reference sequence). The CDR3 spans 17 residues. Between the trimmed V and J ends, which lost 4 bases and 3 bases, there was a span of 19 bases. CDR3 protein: CASSSTQDSLFYNEQFF. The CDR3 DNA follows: TGTGCCAGCAGTTCTACCCAGGACAGCCTTTTCTACAATGAGCAGTTCTTC.

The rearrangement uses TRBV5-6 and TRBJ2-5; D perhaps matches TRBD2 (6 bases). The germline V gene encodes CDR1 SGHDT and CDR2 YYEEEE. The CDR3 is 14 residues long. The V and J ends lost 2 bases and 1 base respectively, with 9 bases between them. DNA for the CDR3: TGTGCCAGCAGCTTCGGGGGACTCCAAGAGACCCAGTACTTC. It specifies CASSFGGLQETQYF.

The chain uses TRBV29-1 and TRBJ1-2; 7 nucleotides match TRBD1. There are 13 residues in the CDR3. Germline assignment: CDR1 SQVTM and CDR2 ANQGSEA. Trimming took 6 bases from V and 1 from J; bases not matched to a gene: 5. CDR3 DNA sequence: TGCAGCGTCCGGGACAGAGATAACTATGGCTACACCTTC. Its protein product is CSVRDRDNYGYTF. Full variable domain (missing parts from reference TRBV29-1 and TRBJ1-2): SAVISQKPSRDICQRGTSLTIQCQVDSQVTMMFWYRQQPGQSLTLIATANQGSEATYESGFVIDKFPISRPNLTFSTLTVSNMSPEDSSIYLCSVRDRDNYGYTFGSGTRLTVV.

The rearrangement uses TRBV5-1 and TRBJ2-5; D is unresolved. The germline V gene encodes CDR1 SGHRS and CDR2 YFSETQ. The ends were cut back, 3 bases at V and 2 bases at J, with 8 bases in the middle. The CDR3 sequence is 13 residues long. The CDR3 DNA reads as TGCGCCAGCAGCTCCGCCCTGCAAGAGACCCAGTACTTC. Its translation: CASSSALQETQYF.

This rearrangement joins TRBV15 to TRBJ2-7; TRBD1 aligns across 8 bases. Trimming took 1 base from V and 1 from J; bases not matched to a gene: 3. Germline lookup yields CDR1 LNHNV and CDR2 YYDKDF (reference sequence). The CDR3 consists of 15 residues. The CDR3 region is CATSRGQGRSYEQYF. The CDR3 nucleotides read TGTGCCACCAGCAGAGGACAGGGGCGTTCCTACGAGCAGTACTTC.

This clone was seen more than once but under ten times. CDR3 sequence (DNA): TGTGCCAGCAGCCCGGGGGGGCCTGCAGATACGCAGTATTTT. Its protein is CASSPGGPADTQYF. The chain joins TRBV9 to TRBJ2-3; 8 bases map to TRBD2. Germline V gene sequence: CDR1 SGDLS, CDR2 YYNGEE. The CDR3 has 14 residues. J was trimmed by 4 bases and V by 4 bases; bases with no gene match: 5.

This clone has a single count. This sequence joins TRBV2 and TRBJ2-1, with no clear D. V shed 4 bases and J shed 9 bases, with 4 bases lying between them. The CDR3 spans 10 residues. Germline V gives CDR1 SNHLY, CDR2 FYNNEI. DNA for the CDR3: TGTGCCAGCAGTGGTGGTGAGCAGTTCTTC. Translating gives CASSGGEQFF.

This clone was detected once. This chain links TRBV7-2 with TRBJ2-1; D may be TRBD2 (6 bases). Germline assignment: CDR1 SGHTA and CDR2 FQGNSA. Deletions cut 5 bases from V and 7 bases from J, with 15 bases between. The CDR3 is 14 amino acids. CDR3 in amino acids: CASSPRDSRNEQFF. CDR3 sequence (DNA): TGTGCCAGCAGCCCTAGGGACTCCCGGAATGAGCAGTTCTTC.

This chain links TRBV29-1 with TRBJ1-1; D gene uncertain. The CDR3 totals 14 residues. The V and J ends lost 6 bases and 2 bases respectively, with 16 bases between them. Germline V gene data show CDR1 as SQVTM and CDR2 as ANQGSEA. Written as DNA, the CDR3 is TGCAGCGTAACAGACCGTCGAGGAAACACTGAAGCTTTCTTT. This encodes CSVTDRRGNTEAFF.

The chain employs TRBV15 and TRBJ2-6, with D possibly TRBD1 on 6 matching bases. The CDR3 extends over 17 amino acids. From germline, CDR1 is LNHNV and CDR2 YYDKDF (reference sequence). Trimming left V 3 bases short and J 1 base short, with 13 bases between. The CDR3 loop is CATSSTQGPSGANVLTF. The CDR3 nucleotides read TGTGCCACCAGCAGTACCCAGGGGCCATCTGGGGCCAACGTCCTGACTTTC.

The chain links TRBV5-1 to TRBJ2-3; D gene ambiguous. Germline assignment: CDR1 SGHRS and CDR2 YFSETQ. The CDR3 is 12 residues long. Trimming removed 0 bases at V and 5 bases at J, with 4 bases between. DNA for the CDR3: TGCGCCAGCAGCTTGGTAGGAGATACGCAGTATTTT. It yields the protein CASSLVGDTQYF.

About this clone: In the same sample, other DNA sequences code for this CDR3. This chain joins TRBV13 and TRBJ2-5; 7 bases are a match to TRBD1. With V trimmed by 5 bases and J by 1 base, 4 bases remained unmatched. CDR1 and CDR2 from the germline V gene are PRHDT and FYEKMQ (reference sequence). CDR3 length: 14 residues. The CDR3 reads CASSPRTGQETQYF. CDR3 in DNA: TGTGCCAGCAGCCCCAGGACAGGCCAAGAGACCCAGTACTTC.

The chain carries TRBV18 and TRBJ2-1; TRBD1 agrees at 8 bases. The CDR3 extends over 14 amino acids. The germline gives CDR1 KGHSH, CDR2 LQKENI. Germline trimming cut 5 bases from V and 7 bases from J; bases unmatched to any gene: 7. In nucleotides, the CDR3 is TGTGCCAGCTCAATCGGGACAGGATCTAATGAGCAGTTCTTC. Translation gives CASSIGTGSNEQFF. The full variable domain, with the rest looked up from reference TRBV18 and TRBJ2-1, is NAGVMQNPRHLVRRRGQEARLRCSPMKGHSHVYWYRQLPEEGLKFMVYLQKENIIDESGMPKERFSAEFPKEGPSILRIQQVVRGDSAAYFCASSIGTGSNEQFFGPGTRLTVL.

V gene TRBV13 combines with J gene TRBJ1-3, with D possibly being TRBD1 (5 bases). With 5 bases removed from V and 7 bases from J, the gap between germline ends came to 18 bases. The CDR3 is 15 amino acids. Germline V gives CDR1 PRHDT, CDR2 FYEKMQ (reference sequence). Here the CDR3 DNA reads TGTGCCAGCAGCCCCGGGACCACCACCGGGAACACCATATATTTT. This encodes CASSPGTTTGNTIYF.

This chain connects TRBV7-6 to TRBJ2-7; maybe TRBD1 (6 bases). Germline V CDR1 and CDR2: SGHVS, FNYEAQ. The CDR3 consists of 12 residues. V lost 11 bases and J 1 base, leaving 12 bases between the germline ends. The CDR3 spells CAVDRTSYEQYF. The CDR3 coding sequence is TGTGCCGTCGACAGGACTTCCTACGAGCAGTACTTC.

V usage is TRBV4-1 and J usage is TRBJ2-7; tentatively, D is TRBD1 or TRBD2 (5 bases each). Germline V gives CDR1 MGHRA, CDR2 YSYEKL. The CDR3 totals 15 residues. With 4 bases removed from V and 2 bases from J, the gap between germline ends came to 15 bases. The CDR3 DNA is TGCGCCAGCAGCCTCGGGACGGCGACCCCCTACGAGCAGTACTTC. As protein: CASSLGTATPYEQYF.